The 5 T cell receptor beta chains listed next were all sequenced from one sample in a study of shared clonotypes between healthy human individuals (TCRdb year 2020). The method behind the library was the immunoSEQ multiplex PCR assay. TCRdb limited this immuneACCESS table to in-frame rearrangements with V and J called. A share of clones is missing; checked studies link under half to unresolved V genes, and the rest is unexplained. The sample profile shows about 580,000 clones; 95% to 98% of them were found once. The top ten hold approximately 0.3% of the sample. CD8 naive samples consisted of CD45RO-negative cells that were positively selected for CCR7, yielding a CD45RA+CCR7+ population without TemRA cells. The material sequenced was naive CD8+ T cells sorted from blood. This specimen's cell subset or site label, interpreted: CD45RA+CCR7+. These receptors originate from a man aged 25-45 years in good health.

The CDR3 DNA reads as TGTGCCAGCAGCTTAGGGGCTTGGGATGGGAATGAGCAGTTCTTC. This encodes CASSLGAWDGNEQFF. This chain uses TRBV7-6 with TRBJ2-1; no clear D. V was cut by 1 base and J by 7 bases, with 14 bases left in between. This CDR3 region has 15 residues. Germline lookup yields CDR1 SGHVS and CDR2 FNYEAQ.

About this clone itself: This sample also contains other DNA sequences that code for the same CDR3. The chain recombines TRBV9 with TRBJ2-3; D remains unclear. Trimming stripped 3 bases from V and 2 bases from J, with 4 bases between. Germline V CDR1 and CDR2: SGDLS, YYNGEE. CDR3 length: 12 residues. The CDR3: CASSGDTDTQYF. DNA of the CDR3: TGTGCCAGCAGCGGGGACACAGATACGCAGTATTTT.

This chain links TRBV5-6 with TRBJ2-3, with TRBD1 matching over 7 bases. Germline lookup yields CDR1 SGHDT and CDR2 YYEEEE. Germline trimming cut 4 bases from V and 0 bases from J; bases unmatched to any gene: 8. This CDR3 has 16 amino acids. CDR3 DNA: TGTGCCAGCAGCCGACCTTTGGGACAGAGCACAGATACGCAGTATTTT. Translating gives CASSRPLGQSTDTQYF.

The chain couples TRBV27 to TRBJ1-1; D gene unclear. The ends were cut back, 7 bases at V and 7 bases at J, with 16 bases in the middle. CDR1 is MNHEY and CDR2 is SMNVEV in the germline V gene (reference sequence). This CDR3 comprises 13 residues. The CDR3 loop is CASTSLGPGEAFF. The CDR3 bases are TGTGCCAGCACTTCTCTAGGGCCAGGTGAAGCTTTCTTT.

The gene calls are TRBV7-9 and TRBJ2-5, with D possibly matching TRBD2 (5 bases). The CDR3 is made up of 13 amino acids. Germline CDR1 SEHNR, CDR2 FQNEAQ (reference sequence). The ends were cut back, 4 bases at V and 1 base at J, with 7 bases in the middle. The CDR3 protein is CASSSTTQETQYF. As DNA, the CDR3 is TGTGCCAGCAGCTCGACTACCCAAGAGACCCAGTACTTC. Full variable domain (remainder filled in from reference TRBV7-9 and TRBJ2-5): DTGVSQNPRHKITKRGQNVTFRCDPISEHNRLYWYRQTLGQGPEFLTYFQNEAQLEKSRLLSDRFSAERPKGSFSTLEIQRTEQGDSAMYLCASSSTTQETQYFGPGTRLLVL.